Sequencing of this T cell receptor beta chain was carried out in a study of CD8 T cells in ankylosing spondylitis. Findings and caveats of the study: Significant enrichment of disease-linked clones was reportedly seen in matched ankylosing spondylitis synovial fluid. Among TCR beta sequences, a motif of roughly 8 highly homologous variants appeared characteristic of ankylosing spondylitis blood.

TCRdb independently ran MiXCR on the 5' RACE reads; one entry per CDR3 protein. The sample contains approximately 100,000 distinct CDR3 sequences, under 30% of which appear only once. In the case of this clonotype: What it binds is not known.

Deletions cut 2 bases from V and 5 bases from J, with 10 bases between. The CDR3 has 15 residues. The sequencing sample was made of synovial fluid, either unsorted or a sorted T cell fraction (not recorded which). The V call is TRBV12-3 or TRBV12-4, the J call TRBJ1-6; D gene uncertain. The origin of this receptor is a male donor with ankylosing spondylitis. The CDR3 loop is CASSLNGIDNSPLHF. The CDR3 nucleotides read TGTGCCAGCAGTTTAAACGGGATTGATAATTCACCCCTCCACTTT.